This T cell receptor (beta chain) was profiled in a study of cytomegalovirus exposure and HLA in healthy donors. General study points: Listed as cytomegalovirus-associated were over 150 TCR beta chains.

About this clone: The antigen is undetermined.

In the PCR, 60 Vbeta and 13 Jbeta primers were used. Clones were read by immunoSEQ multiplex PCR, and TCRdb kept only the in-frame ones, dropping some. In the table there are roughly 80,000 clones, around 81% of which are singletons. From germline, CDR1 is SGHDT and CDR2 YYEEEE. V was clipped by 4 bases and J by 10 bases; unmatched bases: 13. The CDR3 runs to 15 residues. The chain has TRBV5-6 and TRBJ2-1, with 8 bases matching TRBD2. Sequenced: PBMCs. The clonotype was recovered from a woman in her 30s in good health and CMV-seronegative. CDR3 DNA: TGTGCCAGCAGCCCGGGGGGGTTTCGGTCTATGGAGCAGTTCTTC. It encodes CASSPGGFRSMEQFF.